This TCR beta chain comes out of a study of vaccination effects on CD4 cells after COVID-19. Here immunoSEQ multiplex PCR was the method, and the copy in TCRdb shows in-frame clones only, minus some. The table lists approximately 74,000 clones, about four fifths of them singletons. Sequencing in the ViraFEST assay came after antigen-specific CD4+ T cells had been expanded with viral peptide pools, which were used to stimulate PBMC. Upon completion of around eleven days in culture, CD4+ T cells were isolated. Nucleocapsid antibody tests were negative, and the vaccine recipients had no prior SARS-CoV-2 infection. Approximately 2 million PBMC per well received approximately 10 IU/ml IL-2 and around 9.8 ug/ml peptides in culture. Study-level findings and limits: Vaccine- and infection-induced clones showed marked clonal contraction late following vaccination. The study got few convalescent patients and did not collect any early post-infection timepoints.

In this sample, this clone turned up a few times. No antigen is known for it. The sample consisted of CD4+ T cells from PBMCs cultured with HCoV-NL63 spike peptides, taken before COVID-19 vaccination. The sequence came from a human donor who received a COVID-19 vaccine.

The CDR3, as DNA: TGTGCCAGCAGCTTAGGCTCAAGACAGGGAGAACAGCCCCAGCATTTT. Amino acids: CASSLGSRQGEQPQHF. This chain links TRBV7-2 with TRBJ1-5, with TRBD1 matching over 7 bases. The CDR3 runs 16 residues. J lost 7 bases, V lost 1 base, and 10 bases had no gene match. Per the germline V gene, CDR1 is SGHTA and CDR2 is FQGNSA.